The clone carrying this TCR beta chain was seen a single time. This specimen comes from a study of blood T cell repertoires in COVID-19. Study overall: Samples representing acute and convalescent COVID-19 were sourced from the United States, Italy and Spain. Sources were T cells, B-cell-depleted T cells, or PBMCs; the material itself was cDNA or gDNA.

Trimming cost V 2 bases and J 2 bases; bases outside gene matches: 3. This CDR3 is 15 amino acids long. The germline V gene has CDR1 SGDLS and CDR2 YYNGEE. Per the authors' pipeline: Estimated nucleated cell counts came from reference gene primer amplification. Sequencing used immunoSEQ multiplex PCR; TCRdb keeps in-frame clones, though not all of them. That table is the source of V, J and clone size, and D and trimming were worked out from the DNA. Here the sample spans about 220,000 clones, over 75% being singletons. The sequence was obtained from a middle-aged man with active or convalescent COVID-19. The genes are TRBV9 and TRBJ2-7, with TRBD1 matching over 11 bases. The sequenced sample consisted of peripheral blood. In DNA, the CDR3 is TGTGCCAGCAGCGTCCGGGACAGGGGGACCTACGAGCAGTACTTC. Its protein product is CASSVRDRGTYEQYF.